The 5 T cell receptor beta chains presented below share a single source sample, sequenced in a study of cytomegalovirus exposure and HLA in healthy donors (dated by TCRdb to 2016 to 2017). Receptor libraries were prepared by the immunoSEQ multiplex PCR assay. A mixture of 60 forward primers for TCR Vbeta segments and 13 reverse primers for TCR Jbeta segments was used in the multiplex PCR. This immuneACCESS table, as held by TCRdb, lists in-frame sequences with V and J called but not all clones. Of the missing ones, under half trace to an unresolved V gene in checked studies; the others have no known cause. The sample includes around 150,000 clones, with 70% to 80% observed a single time. About 4.4% of the sample is taken by the ten largest. The sample taken for sequencing was PBMCs. The receptors here all came from a man aged 35-49 years in good health and CMV-seronegative.

This chain links TRBV2 with TRBJ2-3; TRBD2 might be the D (6 bases). Germline V gene data show CDR1 as SNHLY and CDR2 as FYNNEI. Deletions cut 6 bases from V and 2 bases from J, with 15 bases between. This CDR3 region has 15 residues. The CDR3 DNA sequence: TGTGCCAGCAGCGGCCTGGCGGGGATCACAGATACGCAGTATTTT. Its protein product is CASSGLAGITDTQYF. Looking up the rest from reference TRBV2 and TRBJ2-3 gives the full variable domain: EPEVTQTPSHQVTQMGQEVILRCVPISNHLYFYWYRQILGQKVEFLVSFYNNEISEKSEIFDDQFSVERPDGSNFTLKIRSTKLEDSAMYFCASSGLAGITDTQYFGPGTRLTVL.

J is TRBJ2-7 and V is TRBV4-2; D perhaps matches TRBD2 (7 bases). Trimming shortened V by 1 base and J by 3 bases, and 10 bases separated the two germline ends. The CDR3 covers 14 residues. CDR1 and CDR2 (germline): LGHNA, YNFKEQ. CDR3 sequence (DNA): TGTGCCAGCAGCCAAGGGGAGGGGGGCTACGAGCAGTACTTC. Encoded protein: CASSQGEGGYEQYF.

J is TRBJ2-5 and V is TRBV20-1; D ambiguous. The V end lost 0 bases, the J end lost 9 bases, and 8 bases lay between the germline ends. CDR3 size: 11 residues. Germline loops: CDR1 DFQATT, CDR2 SNEGSKA (reference sequence). CDR3 DNA: TGCAGTGCTAGAGATCGGTTCCCCCAGTACTTC. Protein: CSARDRFPQYF.

The chain carries TRBV29-1 and TRBJ2-7; weak D call: TRBD1 (5 bases). CDR3 length: 12 amino acids. CDR1 and CDR2 from the germline V gene are SQVTM and ANQGSEA. V lost 1 base and J 6 bases, leaving 10 bases between the germline ends. Here the CDR3 reads CSVEGQGAEQYF. CDR3 coding DNA: TGCAGCGTTGAAGGGCAGGGCGCCGAGCAGTACTTC.

This clone was picked up one time. This rearrangement joins TRBV6-5 to TRBJ2-5; 8 nucleotides line up with TRBD2. CDR1 is MNHEY, CDR2 SVGAGI, per germline. This CDR3 has 15 amino acids. V was pared by 4 bases and J by 2 bases, with 6 bases of the junction left unmatched. This CDR3 reads CASSFAGGNQETQYF. The CDR3 DNA sequence: TGTGCCAGCAGTTTTGCGGGGGGCAATCAAGAGACCCAGTACTTC.